This T cell receptor beta chain was recorded in a study of shared clonotypes between healthy human individuals. General study findings and limits: Shared clonotypes: about 5% naive CD4, about 3.3% naive CD8, less than 2.5% memory CD4, under 0.5% memory CD8.

A remark on this clone: Antigen: not known. The same CDR3 also results from other DNA sequences found in this sample.

This table comes from immunoSEQ multiplex PCR, and its TCRdb copy is limited to in-frame clones, with some not included. The profile shows millions of clones, around 96% of them singletons. Terminally differentiated effector memory CD45RA+ cells were excluded by CCR7 positive selection of CD45RO-negative cells. The material sequenced was naive CD8+ T cells sorted from blood. This TCR was recovered from a young man in good health.

In DNA, the CDR3 is TGTGCCAGCAGCTTAGCGGGAACTACAGATACGCAGTATTTT. Its protein product is CASSLAGTTDTQYF. The V gene is TRBV7-6, the J gene TRBJ2-3; D remains unclear. The V gene lost 0 bases and the J gene lost 3 bases, with 7 bases spanning the gap. CDR1 is SGHVS, CDR2 FNYEAQ, per germline. This CDR3 spans 14 amino acids. Drawing the rest from reference TRBV7-6 and TRBJ2-3, the complete variable domain is GAGVSQSPRYKVTKRGQDVALRCDPISGHVSLYWYRQALGQGPEFLTYFNYEAQQDKSGLPNDRFSAERPEGSISTLTIQRTEQRDSAMYRCASSLAGTTDTQYFGPGTRLTVL.